This T cell receptor beta chain was recorded in a study of shared clonotypes between healthy human individuals. Study background: A couple of female and a few male donors aged 18 to 49 were enrolled.

Donors comprised only Caucasian adults living in Nashville, Tennessee. Notes on the study in general: In a few donors, roughly 5.2% of naive CD4 clonotypes appeared in common. Sampling covered blood only; tissue repertoires likely differ.

TCRdb's table, derived via immunoSEQ multiplex PCR, lists solely in-frame clones and lacks some. The sample contains a few million clones, approximately 93% of which appear only once. In germline, CDR1 is MNHEY, CDR2 SMNVEV (reference sequence). V was cut by 7 bases and J by 0 bases, with 15 bases left in between. This CDR3 has 16 residues. About this clone: Its antigen is not identified.

The chain employs TRBV27 and TRBJ2-2; D gene uncertain. Input material: naive CD4+ T cells from PBMCs. As to subset: CD45RA+ positively selected. This TCR was recovered from a man between 18 and 35 years old in good health. Some clones in this sample may be carry-over from other donors' samples. The CDR3 region is CASTLGPIPNTGELFF. Here the CDR3 DNA reads TGTGCCAGCACCCTAGGGCCGATCCCGAACACCGGGGAGCTGTTTTTT.